This TCR beta chain was found in a study of cytomegalovirus exposure and HLA in healthy donors. Germline loops: CDR1 SGHVS, CDR2 FQNEAQ. Trimming pared 4 bases from V and 2 bases from J, leaving 11 bases between. This CDR3 is built from 14 residues. Study-level findings and limits: Links to common viral pathogens appeared, in a later analysis, for several of the most significant clusters. Listed as cytomegalovirus-associated were approximately 160 TCR beta chains. According to a later analysis, most TCR beta chains associated with CMV appeared HLA-restricted. Sequencing artifact likely explains a cluster of highly shared sequence variants.

PCR employed 60 Vbeta and 13 Jbeta primers. Repertoires were generated with immunoSEQ multiplex PCR, while TCRdb's copy carries only in-frame clones and drops some. The sample has approximately 110,000 clones, less than 75% seen once. A word on this clone: Its antigen is undetermined.

This receptor was identified in a man aged 40-55 years in good health and CMV-seropositive. Sequenced: PBMCs. This chain links TRBV7-8 with TRBJ2-5; a weak D match, TRBD2 (5 bases). CDR3 sequence (DNA): TGTGCCAGCAGCTCACGAGCGGTTCAAGAGACCCAGTACTTC. Translating it yields CASSSRAVQETQYF.